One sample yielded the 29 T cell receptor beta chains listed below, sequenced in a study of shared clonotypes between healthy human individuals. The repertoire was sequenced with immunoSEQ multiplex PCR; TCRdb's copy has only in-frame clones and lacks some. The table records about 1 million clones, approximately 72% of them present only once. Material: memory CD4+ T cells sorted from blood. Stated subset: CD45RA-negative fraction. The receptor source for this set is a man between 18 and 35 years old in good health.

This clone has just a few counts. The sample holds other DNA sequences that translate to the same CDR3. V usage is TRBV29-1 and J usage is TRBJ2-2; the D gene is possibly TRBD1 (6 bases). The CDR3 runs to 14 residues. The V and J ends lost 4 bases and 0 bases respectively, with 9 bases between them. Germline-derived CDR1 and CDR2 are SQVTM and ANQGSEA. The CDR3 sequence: CSVGGQANTGELFF. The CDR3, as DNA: TGCAGCGTTGGGGGACAAGCGAACACCGGGGAGCTGTTTTTT.

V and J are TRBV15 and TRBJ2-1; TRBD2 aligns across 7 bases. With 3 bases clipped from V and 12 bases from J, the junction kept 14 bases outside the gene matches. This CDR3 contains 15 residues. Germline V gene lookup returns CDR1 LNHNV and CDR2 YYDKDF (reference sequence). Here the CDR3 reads CATSRAGTKGSVQFF. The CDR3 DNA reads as TGTGCCACCAGCAGGGCAGGGACTAAAGGTAGTGTGCAGTTCTTC.

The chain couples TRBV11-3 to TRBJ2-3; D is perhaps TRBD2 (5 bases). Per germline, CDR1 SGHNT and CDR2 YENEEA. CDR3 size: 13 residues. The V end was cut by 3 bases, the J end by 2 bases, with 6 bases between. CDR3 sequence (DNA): TGTGCCAGCAGCTTTGACTACACAGATACGCAGTATTTT. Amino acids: CASSFDYTDTQYF.

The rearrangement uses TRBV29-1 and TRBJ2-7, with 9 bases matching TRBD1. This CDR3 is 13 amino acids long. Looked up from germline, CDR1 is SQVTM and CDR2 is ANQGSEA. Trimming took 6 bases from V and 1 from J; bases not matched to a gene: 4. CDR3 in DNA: TGCAGCGTGACCGGGACAGGGTCCTACGAGCAGTACTTC. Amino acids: CSVTGTGSYEQYF.

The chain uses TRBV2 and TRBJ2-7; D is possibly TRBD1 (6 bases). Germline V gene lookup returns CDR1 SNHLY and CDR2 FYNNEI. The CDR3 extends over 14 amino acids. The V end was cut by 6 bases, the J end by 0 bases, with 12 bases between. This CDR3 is CASRTGQNSYEQYF. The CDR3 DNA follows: TGTGCCAGCAGAACAGGACAGAACTCCTACGAGCAGTACTTC.

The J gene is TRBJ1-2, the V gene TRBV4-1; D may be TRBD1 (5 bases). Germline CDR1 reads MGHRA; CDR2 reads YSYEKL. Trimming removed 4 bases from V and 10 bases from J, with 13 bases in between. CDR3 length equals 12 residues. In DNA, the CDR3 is TGCGCCAGCAGCCCCGGGACGCACGACTACACCTTC. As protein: CASSPGTHDYTF.

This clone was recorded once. In DNA form, the CDR3 reads TGCGCCAGCAGTGTGATAGGGTCTAGCACAGATACGCAGTATTTT. Its translation is CASSVIGSSTDTQYF. V gene TRBV5-1 combines with J gene TRBJ2-3, with D uncertain. Deletions cut 5 bases from V and 0 bases from J, with 13 bases between. Germline CDR1 and CDR2: SGHRS and YFSETQ. CDR3 size: 15 residues.

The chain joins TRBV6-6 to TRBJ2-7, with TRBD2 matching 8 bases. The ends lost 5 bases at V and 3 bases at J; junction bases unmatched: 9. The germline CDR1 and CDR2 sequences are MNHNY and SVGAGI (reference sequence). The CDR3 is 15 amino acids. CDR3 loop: CASSTPRLAFYEQYF. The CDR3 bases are TGTGCCAGCAGTACCCCGAGACTAGCGTTCTACGAGCAGTACTTC.

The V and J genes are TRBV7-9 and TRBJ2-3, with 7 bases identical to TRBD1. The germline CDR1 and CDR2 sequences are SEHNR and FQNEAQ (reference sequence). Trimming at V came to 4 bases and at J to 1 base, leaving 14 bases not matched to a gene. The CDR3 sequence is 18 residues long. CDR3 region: CASSSLVLTGTGTDTQYF. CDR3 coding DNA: TGTGCCAGCAGCTCTCTAGTCTTGACAGGGACGGGCACAGATACGCAGTATTTT.

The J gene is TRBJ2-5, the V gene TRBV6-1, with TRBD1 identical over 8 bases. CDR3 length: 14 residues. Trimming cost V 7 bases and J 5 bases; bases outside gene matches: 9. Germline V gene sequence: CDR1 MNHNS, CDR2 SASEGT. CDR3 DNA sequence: TGTGCCAGCACCCGGACAGGGAATGTGGAGACCCAGTACTTC. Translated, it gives CASTRTGNVETQYF.

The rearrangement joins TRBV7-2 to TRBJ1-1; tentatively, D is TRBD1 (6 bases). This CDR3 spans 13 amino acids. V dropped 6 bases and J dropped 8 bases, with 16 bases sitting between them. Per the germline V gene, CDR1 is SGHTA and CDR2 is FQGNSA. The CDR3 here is CASRASRGSEAFF. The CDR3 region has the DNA TGTGCCAGCAGAGCCTCCAGGGGATCCGAAGCTTTCTTT.

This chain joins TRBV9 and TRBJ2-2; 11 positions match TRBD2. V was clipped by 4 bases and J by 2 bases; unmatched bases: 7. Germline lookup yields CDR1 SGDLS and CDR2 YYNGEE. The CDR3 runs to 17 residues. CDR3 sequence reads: CASSTISGGANTGELFF. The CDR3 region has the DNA TGTGCCAGCAGCACGATTAGCGGGGGGGCCAACACCGGGGAGCTGTTTTTT.

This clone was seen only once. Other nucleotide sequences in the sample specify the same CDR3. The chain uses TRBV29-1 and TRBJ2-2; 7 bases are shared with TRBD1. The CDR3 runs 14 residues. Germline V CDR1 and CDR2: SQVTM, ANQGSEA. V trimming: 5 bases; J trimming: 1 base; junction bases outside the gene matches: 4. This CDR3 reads CSVLGTVNTGELFF. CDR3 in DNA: TGCAGCGTTCTAGGGACAGTGAACACCGGGGAGCTGTTTTTT.

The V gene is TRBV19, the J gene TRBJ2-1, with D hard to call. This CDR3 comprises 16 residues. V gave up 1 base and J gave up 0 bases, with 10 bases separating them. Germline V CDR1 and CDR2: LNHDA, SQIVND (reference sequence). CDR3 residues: CASSIVHLSSYNEQFF. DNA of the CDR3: TGTGCCAGTAGTATAGTACACCTTAGCTCCTACAATGAGCAGTTCTTC. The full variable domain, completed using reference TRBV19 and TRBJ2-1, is DGGITQSPKYLFRKEGQNVTLSCEQNLNHDAMYWYRQDPGQGLRLIYYSQIVNDFQKGDIAEGYSVSREKKESFPLTVTSAQKNPTAFYLCASSIVHLSSYNEQFFGPGTRLTVL.

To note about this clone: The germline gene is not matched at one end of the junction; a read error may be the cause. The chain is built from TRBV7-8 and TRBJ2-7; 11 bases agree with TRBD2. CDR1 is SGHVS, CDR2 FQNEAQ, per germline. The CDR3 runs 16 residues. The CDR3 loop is CASSLATSGATYEQYF. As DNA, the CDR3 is TGTGCTAGCAGCTTAGCGACTAGCGGGGCGACCTACGAGCAGTACTTC. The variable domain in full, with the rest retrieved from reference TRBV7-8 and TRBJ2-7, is GAGVSQSPRYKVAKRGQDVALRCDPISGHVSLFWYQQALGQGPEFLTYFQNEAQLDKSGLPSDRFFAERPEGSVSTLKIQRTQQEDSAVYLCASSLATSGATYEQYFGPGTRLTVT.

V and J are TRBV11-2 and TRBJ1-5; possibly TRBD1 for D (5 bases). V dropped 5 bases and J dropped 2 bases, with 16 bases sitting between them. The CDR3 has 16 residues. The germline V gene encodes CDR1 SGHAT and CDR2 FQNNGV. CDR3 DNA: TGTGCCAGCAGCCCTGGGGGGGGAAGGGGCAATCAGCCCCAGCATTTT. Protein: CASSPGGGRGNQPQHF.

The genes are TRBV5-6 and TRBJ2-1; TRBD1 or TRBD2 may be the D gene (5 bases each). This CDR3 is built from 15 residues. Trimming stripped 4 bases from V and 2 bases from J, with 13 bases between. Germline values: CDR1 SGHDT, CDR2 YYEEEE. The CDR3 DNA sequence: TGTGCCAGCAGCATCCAAGGGACGCCCTACAATGAGCAGTTCTTC. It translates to CASSIQGTPYNEQFF.

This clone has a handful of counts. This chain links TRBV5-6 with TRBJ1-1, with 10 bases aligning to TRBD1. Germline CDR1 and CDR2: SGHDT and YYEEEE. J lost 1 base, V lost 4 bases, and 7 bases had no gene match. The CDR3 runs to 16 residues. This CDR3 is CASSGDRGRANTEAFF. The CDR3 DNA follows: TGTGCCAGCAGCGGAGACAGGGGGCGGGCGAACACTGAAGCTTTCTTT.

The CDR3 DNA reads as TGTGCCAGTAGTTTAAAAGGACAGGGAATTAAGGACAACAATCAGCCCCAGCATTTT. Its translation: CASSLKGQGIKDNNQPQHF. The rearrangement links TRBV19 to TRBJ1-5; 8 bases are shared with TRBD1. The germline CDR1 and CDR2 sequences are LNHDA and SQIVND (reference sequence). V lost 5 bases to trimming and J lost 3 bases; unmatched junction nucleotides: 18. The CDR3 spans 19 residues.

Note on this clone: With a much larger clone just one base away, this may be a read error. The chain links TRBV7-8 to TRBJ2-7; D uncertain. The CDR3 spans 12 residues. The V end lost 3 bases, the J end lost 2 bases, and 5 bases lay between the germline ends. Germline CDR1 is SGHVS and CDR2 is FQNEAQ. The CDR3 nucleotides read TGTGCCAGCAGCTTTTCCCCCTACGAGCAGTACTTC. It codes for CASSFSPYEQYF.

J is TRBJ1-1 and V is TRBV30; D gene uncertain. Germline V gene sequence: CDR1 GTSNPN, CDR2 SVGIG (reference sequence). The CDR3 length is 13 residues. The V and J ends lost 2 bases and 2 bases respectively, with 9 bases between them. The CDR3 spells CAWSYIGNTEAFF. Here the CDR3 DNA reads TGTGCCTGGAGTTATATAGGTAACACTGAAGCTTTCTTT.

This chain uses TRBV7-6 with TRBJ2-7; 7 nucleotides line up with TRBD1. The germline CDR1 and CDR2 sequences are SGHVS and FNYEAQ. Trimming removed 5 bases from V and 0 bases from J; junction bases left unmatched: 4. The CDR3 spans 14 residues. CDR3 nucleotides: TGTGCCAGCAGCCCGGACAGGTCCTCCTACGAGCAGTACTTC. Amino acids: CASSPDRSSYEQYF. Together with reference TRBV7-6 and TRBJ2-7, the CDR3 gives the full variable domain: GAGVSQSPRYKVTKRGQDVALRCDPISGHVSLYWYRQALGQGPEFLTYFNYEAQQDKSGLPNDRFSAERPEGSISTLTIQRTEQRDSAMYRCASSPDRSSYEQYFGPGTRLTVT.

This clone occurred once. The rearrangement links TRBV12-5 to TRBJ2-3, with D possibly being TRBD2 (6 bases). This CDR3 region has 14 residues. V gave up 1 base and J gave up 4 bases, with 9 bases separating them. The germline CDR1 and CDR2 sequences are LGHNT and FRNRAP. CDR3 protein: CASGLEPGADTQYF. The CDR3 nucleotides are TGTGCTAGTGGTTTGGAACCGGGAGCAGATACGCAGTATTTT. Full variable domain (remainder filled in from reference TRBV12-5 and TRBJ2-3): DARVTQTPRHKVTEMGQEVTMRCQPILGHNTVFWYRQTMMQGLELLAYFRNRAPLDDSGMPKDRFSAEMPDATLATLKIQPSEPRDSAVYFCASGLEPGADTQYFGPGTRLTVL.

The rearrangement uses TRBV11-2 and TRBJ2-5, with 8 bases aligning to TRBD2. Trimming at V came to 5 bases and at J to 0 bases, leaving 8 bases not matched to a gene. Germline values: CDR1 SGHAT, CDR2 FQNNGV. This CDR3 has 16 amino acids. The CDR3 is CASSLASGSNQETQYF. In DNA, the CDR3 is TGTGCCAGCAGCCTAGCTAGCGGGTCAAACCAAGAGACCCAGTACTTC.

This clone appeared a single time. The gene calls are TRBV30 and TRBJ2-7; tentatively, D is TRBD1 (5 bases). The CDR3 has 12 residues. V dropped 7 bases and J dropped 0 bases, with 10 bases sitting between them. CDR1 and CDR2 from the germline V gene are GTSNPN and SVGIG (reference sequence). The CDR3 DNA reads TGTGCCTCCTCGACAGACTCCTACGAGCAGTACTTC. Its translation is CASSTDSYEQYF.

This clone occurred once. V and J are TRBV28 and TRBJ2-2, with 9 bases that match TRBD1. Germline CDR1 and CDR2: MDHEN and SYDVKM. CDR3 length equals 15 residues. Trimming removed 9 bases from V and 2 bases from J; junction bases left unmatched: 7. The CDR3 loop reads CASRDRALNTGELFF. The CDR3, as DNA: TGTGCCAGTAGGGACAGGGCCCTTAACACCGGGGAGCTGTTTTTT.

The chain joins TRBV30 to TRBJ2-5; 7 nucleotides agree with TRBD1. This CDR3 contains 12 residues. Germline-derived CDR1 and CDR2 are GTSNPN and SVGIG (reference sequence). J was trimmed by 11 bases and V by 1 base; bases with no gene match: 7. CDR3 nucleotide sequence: TGTGCCTGGAGTGGGACAGGAAGGGAGCAGTACTTC. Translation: CAWSGTGREQYF.

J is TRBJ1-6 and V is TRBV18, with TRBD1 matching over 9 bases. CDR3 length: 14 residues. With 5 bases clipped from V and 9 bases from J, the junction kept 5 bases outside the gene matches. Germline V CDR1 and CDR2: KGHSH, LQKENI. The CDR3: CASSGGQGGSPLHF. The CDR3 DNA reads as TGTGCCAGCTCAGGGGGACAGGGAGGTTCACCCCTCCACTTT.

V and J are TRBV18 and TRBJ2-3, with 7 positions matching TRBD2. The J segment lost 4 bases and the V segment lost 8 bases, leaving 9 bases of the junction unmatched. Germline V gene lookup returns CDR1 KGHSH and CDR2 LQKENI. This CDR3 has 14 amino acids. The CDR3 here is CASLYGGGADTQYF. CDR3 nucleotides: TGTGCCAGCCTGTATGGCGGGGGTGCAGATACGCAGTATTTT.